Listed below are T cell receptor beta chains from one sample, sequenced in a study of cytomegalovirus exposure and HLA in healthy donors. Sequencing used immunoSEQ multiplex PCR; TCRdb keeps in-frame clones, though not all of them. The table includes about 190,000 clones, around 79% detected once. Sequencing used PBMCs. Every receptor here comes from a woman between 45 and 65 years old in good health and CMV-seronegative. Each CDR3 is given with its conserved first and last residue. Fields, in order: V gene, J gene, clone size, D gene, CDR3 DNA, CDR3 protein. A D gene is named only where the DNA matches it firmly. The size of a clone is reported for some rows only, either as once, few or many, or as a class for expanded clones.

TRBV21-1	TRBJ1-1	.	.	TGTGCCAGCAGCATACAAGGGGTGGACAGGGTTTCATGGAACACTGAAGCTTTCTTT	CASSIQGVDRVSWNTEAFF
TRBV7-9	TRBJ2-3	.	TRBD2	TGTGCCAGCAGCCCTGGAGCGGGAAGGCCAGATACGCAGTATTTT	CASSPGAGRPDTQYF
TRBV5-6	TRBJ1-1	few	TRBD1	TGTGCCAGCAGCGCCTGGGCGGGACAGGCTAACACTGAAGCTTTCTTT	CASSAWAGQANTEAFF
TRBV7-9	TRBJ2-6	.	.	TGTGCCAGCAGCTTAAAAGCCGGGATTGGGGCCAACGTCCTGACTTTC	CASSLKAGIGANVLTF
TRBV9	TRBJ1-4	.	TRBD1	TGTGCCAGCAGCGGTGGGCGGACAGGGAATGAAAAACTGTTTTTT	CASSGGRTGNEKLFF
TRBV28	TRBJ1-2	.	TRBD1	TGTGCCAGCAGCCCCGGGCAGGGGGCGCAGAGCTATGGCTACACCTTC	CASSPGQGAQSYGYTF
TRBV7-9	TRBJ1-2	.	.	TGTGCCAGCAGCTTAGGAGACAGCATCTATGGCTACACCTTC	CASSLGDSIYGYTF
TRBV2	TRBJ1-6	.	TRBD1	TGTGCCAGCAGTCCGGGACAGGGGGACCATTCACCCCTCCACTTT	CASSPGQGDHSPLHF
TRBV28	TRBJ2-1	.	.	TGTGCCAGCCCCCCCGCGGGCATTAACAATGAGCAGTTCTTC	CASPPAGINNEQFF
TRBV7-2	TRBJ2-1	.	.	TGTGCCAGCAGCTTAATCCGTGAGCAGTTCTTC	CASSLIREQFF
TRBV28	TRBJ2-1	.	TRBD2	TGTGCCAGCACCACCCGGACTAGCGGGAGCTCCTACAATGAGCAGTTCTTC	CASTTRTSGSSYNEQFF
TRBV7-9	TRBJ2-3	.	.	TGTGCCAGCAGCTCTAGCACAGATACGCAGTATTTT	CASSSSTDTQYF
TRBV7-2	TRBJ2-2	.	TRBD2	TGTGCCAGCAGGAGAGGTCTAGCGGGAGGCAACACCGGGGAGCTGTTTTTT	CASRRGLAGGNTGELFF
TRBV6-1	TRBJ1-5	.	TRBD1	TGTGCCAGCAGTGACCTGACAGGGACGATAGGTCAGCCCCAGCATTTT	CASSDLTGTIGQPQHF
TRBV9	TRBJ2-2	once	TRBD2	TGTGCCAGCAGCGTACTCAGCGGGAGGGCCACCGGGGAGCTGTTTTTT	CASSVLSGRATGELFF
TRBV7-9	TRBJ2-7	once	.	TGTGCCAGCAGCTATTCGACAGCGACGTACGAGCAGTACTTC	CASSYSTATYEQYF
TRBV2	TRBJ2-1	.	TRBD2	TGTGCCAGCAGACTGCCGGGACTAGGAGACAATGAGCAGTTCTTC	CASRLPGLGDNEQFF
TRBV7-2	TRBJ1-4	.	TRBD1	TGTGCCAGCAGCTTACCCGGACAGGGAACTAATGAAAAACTGTTTTTT	CASSLPGQGTNEKLFF